This TCR beta chain was recovered during a study of shared clonotypes between healthy human individuals. Assay used: immunoSEQ multiplex PCR; TCRdb lists only in-frame clones, some missing. The table lists about 1.1 million clones, around 77% of them singletons. Study findings and constraints: Specimens sampled were limited to blood, with tissue repertoires likely differing.

CDR3 length: 16 amino acids. Looked up from germline, CDR1 is SGHRS and CDR2 is YFSETQ. V gave up 2 bases and J gave up 6 bases, with 19 bases separating them. In the case of this clone: The target antigen is unknown.

The chain couples TRBV5-1 to TRBJ2-3, with D perhaps matching TRBD2 (7 bases). The material sequenced was memory CD4+ T cells from PBMCs. Subset specified: CD45RA-negative fraction. The sequence derives from a young man in good health. Some clones in this sample may be carry-over from other donors' samples. The CDR3 DNA is TGCGCCAGCAGCTTACCGCAGGGAGGGGGAGAGGATACGCAGTATTTT. Its translation: CASSLPQGGGEDTQYF.